The 9 T cell receptor beta chains reported below all come from one sample, sequenced in a study of T cell therapy after organ transplantation. Their specific antigens are unknown. The table came from immunoSEQ multiplex PCR; TCRdb's copy has only in-frame clones and leaves some out. The sample carries 50,000 or so clones, 94% recorded once. The sample was CD8+ T cells from blood, taken before autologous CMV-specific T cell therapy. These receptors were collected from a human patient who had received a solid organ transplant and had CMV disease.

The chain combines TRBV30 with TRBJ2-7; perhaps TRBD1 as D (5 bases). Germline V CDR1 and CDR2: GTSNPN, SVGIG (reference sequence). V lost 3 bases and J 4 bases, leaving 16 bases between the germline ends. The CDR3 length is 14 residues. The CDR3 nucleotides read TGTGCCTGGAGACCACAGGACCGACGATACGAGCAGTACTTC. Translating gives CAWRPQDRRYEQYF.

There are a few counts of this clone. The V gene is TRBV29-1, the J gene TRBJ2-1, with a possible D match to TRBD1 (5 bases). This CDR3 region has 13 residues. Germline V gene lookup returns CDR1 SQVTM and CDR2 ANQGSEA. The ends were cut back, 7 bases at V and 1 base at J, with 11 bases in the middle. The chain's CDR3 is CSASDNSYNEQFF. CDR3 DNA sequence: TGCAGCGCCTCGGACAATTCCTACAATGAGCAGTTCTTC.

The chain uses TRBV5-5 and TRBJ1-2; D gene uncertain. The CDR3 is 15 residues long. Trimming shortened V by 0 bases and J by 1 base, and 10 bases separated the two germline ends. CDR1 is SGHKS and CDR2 is YYEKEE in the germline V gene (reference sequence). DNA for the CDR3: TGTGCCAGCAGCTTGGCGGTCGACTTTAACTATGGCTACACCTTC. Amino acid sequence: CASSLAVDFNYGYTF.

This chain uses TRBV6-5 with TRBJ2-7; possibly TRBD1 for D (5 bases). Trimming left V 0 bases short and J 0 bases short, with 12 bases between. The CDR3 has 16 residues. Germline V CDR1 and CDR2: MNHEY, SVGAGI. The CDR3 is CASSYSRQLSSYEQYF. DNA for the CDR3: TGTGCCAGCAGTTACTCGAGACAGTTAAGCTCCTACGAGCAGTACTTC.

The gene calls are TRBV19 and TRBJ1-1; D is unresolved. The germline CDR1 and CDR2 sequences are LNHDA and SQIVND (reference sequence). The V and J ends lost 4 bases and 2 bases respectively, with 8 bases between them. The CDR3 contains 13 residues. CDR3 sequence (DNA): TGTGCCAGTAGTAAGACGGTAAACACTGAAGCTTTCTTT. This sequence encodes CASSKTVNTEAFF.

This sequence joins TRBV10-3 and TRBJ2-7; no definite D call. This CDR3 is built from 13 residues. Germline assignment: CDR1 ENHRY and CDR2 SYGVKD. V dropped 6 bases and J dropped 0 bases, with 9 bases sitting between them. CDR3 sequence: CAIRTESSYEQYF. CDR3 nucleotides: TGTGCCATCAGGACGGAGAGCTCCTACGAGCAGTACTTC.

This chain connects TRBV27 to TRBJ1-5, with 9 positions matching TRBD1. The CDR3 sequence is 14 residues long. CDR1 MNHEY and CDR2 SMNVEV come from the germline V gene (reference sequence). V lost 5 bases, J lost 5 bases, and 4 bases stayed unmatched. The DNA of the CDR3 is TGTGCCAGCAGTCCCGGACAGGGGTATCAGCCCCAGCATTTT. Translation: CASSPGQGYQPQHF.

This chain joins TRBV5-5 and TRBJ1-5; D is undetermined. Germline CDR1 is SGHKS and CDR2 is YYEKEE (reference sequence). This CDR3 has 17 residues. Trimming pared 0 bases from V and 0 bases from J, leaving 13 bases between. The CDR3 sequence is CASSLVKGGYSNQPQHF. CDR3 nucleotides: TGTGCCAGCAGCTTGGTTAAGGGCGGATATAGCAATCAGCCCCAGCATTTT.

This chain uses TRBV18 with TRBJ2-7; possibly TRBD1 or TRBD2 for D (5 bases each). There are 11 residues in the CDR3. The germline gives CDR1 KGHSH, CDR2 LQKENI. The ends were cut back, 8 bases at V and 6 bases at J, with 11 bases in the middle. This CDR3 is CASTLGGEQYF. The CDR3 DNA sequence: TGTGCCAGCACCCTTGGGGGCGAGCAGTACTTC.